This record looks at one T cell receptor (beta chain) sequence and its context. The record originates from a study of control samples from healthy donors and cancer patients. TCRdb's copy holds only in-frame clones and misses some; the assay was immunoSEQ multiplex PCR. The profile shows about 68,000 clones, 83% of them singletons. Germline CDR1 is KGHDR and CDR2 is SFDVKD. The length of the CDR3 is 16 residues. The V segment lost 5 bases and the J segment 5 bases; nucleotides outside the gene matches: 10. The specimen was blood. The TCR was taken from a man in his sixties in good health. The gene calls are TRBV24-1 and TRBJ2-5; 10 positions match TRBD1. The CDR3 nucleotides are TGTGCCACCAGTGCTTCCTTGACAGGGGGCTTGGAGACCCAGTACTTC. Translation gives CATSASLTGGLETQYF.